The 15 T cell receptor beta chains below come from one sample, sequenced in a study of cytomegalovirus exposure and HLA in healthy donors. This table comes from immunoSEQ multiplex PCR, and its TCRdb copy is limited to in-frame clones, with some not included. The sample shows some 130,000 clones, just under 85% of them seen only once. Material: PBMCs. All receptors come from a woman aged 25 to 39 in good health and CMV-seronegative.

The CDR3: CASALGGNTEAFF. Here the CDR3 DNA reads TGTGCCAGCGCCCTCGGGGGGAACACTGAAGCTTTCTTT. The chain joins TRBV7-3 to TRBJ1-1; D may be TRBD1 (5 bases). Germline assignment: CDR1 SGHTA and CDR2 FQGTGA. The V end was cut by 8 bases, the J end by 1 base, with 11 bases between. The CDR3 runs to 13 residues.

The chain joins TRBV10-2 to TRBJ2-5; 8 nucleotides match TRBD1. V trimming: 6 bases; J trimming: 7 bases; junction bases outside the gene matches: 7. CDR3 length: 13 residues. Germline V gene lookup returns CDR1 WSHSY and CDR2 SAAADI. CDR3 residues: CASSSDRGGTQYF. CDR3 sequence (DNA): TGCGCCAGCAGCTCCGACAGGGGAGGGACCCAGTACTTC.

The gene calls are TRBV7-6 and TRBJ2-3; 10 bases agree with TRBD2. CDR1 is SGHVS and CDR2 is FNYEAQ in the germline V gene. Trimming took 4 bases from V and 2 from J; bases not matched to a gene: 6. CDR3 length: 16 residues. The DNA of the CDR3 is TGTGCCAGCAGCTCCGTAGCGGGGGGAAACACAGATACGCAGTATTTT. It is translated as CASSSVAGGNTDTQYF.

The V gene is TRBV6-1, the J gene TRBJ2-2; tentatively, D is TRBD1 (6 bases). Per germline, CDR1 MNHNS and CDR2 SASEGT. Trimming shortened V by 7 bases and J by 4 bases, and 10 bases separated the two germline ends. CDR3 length: 13 amino acids. CDR3 sequence: CASNTQGTGELFF. Written as DNA, the CDR3 is TGTGCCAGCAACACACAGGGCACCGGGGAGCTGTTTTTT.

This chain connects TRBV19 to TRBJ1-6; the match to TRBD1 covers 10 bases. The CDR3 is made up of 17 amino acids. Per germline, CDR1 LNHDA and CDR2 SQIVND (reference sequence). The V and J ends lost 0 bases and 9 bases, in that order; junction bases with no gene match: 8. This CDR3 reads CASSIDPTGGFGSPLHF. The CDR3 bases are TGTGCCAGTAGTATAGATCCGACAGGGGGCTTCGGTTCACCCCTCCACTTT.

The chain is built from TRBV18 and TRBJ1-2, with TRBD1 identical over 8 bases. This CDR3 is 14 amino acids long. The V and J ends lost 6 bases and 5 bases, in that order; junction bases with no gene match: 8. Germline loops: CDR1 KGHSH, CDR2 LQKENI. CDR3 amino acids: CASSTDRGGYGYTF. In DNA form, the CDR3 reads TGTGCCAGCTCCACTGACAGGGGAGGTTATGGCTACACCTTC.

V usage is TRBV7-6 and J usage is TRBJ1-3; no clear D gene. The V end was cut by 5 bases, the J end by 0 bases, with 8 bases between. The CDR3 contains 14 residues. Germline V gives CDR1 SGHVS, CDR2 FNYEAQ. DNA for the CDR3: TGTGCCAGCAGCGCCAGTCTCTCTGGAAACACCATATATTTT. Translation gives CASSASLSGNTIYF.

This sequence joins TRBV15 and TRBJ1-2, with D tentatively TRBD1 (6 bases). Germline V gives CDR1 LNHNV, CDR2 YYDKDF (reference sequence). This CDR3 contains 15 residues. Trimming removed 2 bases at V and 0 bases at J, with 10 bases between. CDR3 sequence reads: CATSRSGQPNYGYTF. CDR3 sequence (DNA): TGTGCCACCAGCAGAAGCGGACAGCCTAACTATGGCTACACCTTC.

The chain joins TRBV29-1 to TRBJ2-2, with 14 bases identical to TRBD2. This CDR3 is built from 14 residues. Trimming took 7 bases from V and 8 from J; bases not matched to a gene: 6. From germline, CDR1 is SQVTM and CDR2 ANQGSEA. The CDR3 spells CSAQTSGGAGELFF. DNA of the CDR3: TGCAGCGCCCAGACTAGCGGGGGGGCGGGGGAGCTGTTTTTT.

J is TRBJ1-2 and V is TRBV28, with D perhaps TRBD1 (5 bases). The CDR3 covers 13 residues. With 10 bases removed from V and 0 bases from J, the gap between germline ends came to 12 bases. Germline-derived CDR1 and CDR2 are MDHEN and SYDVKM. CDR3 DNA: TGTGCCACCAACCGGGGGTCTAACTATGGCTACACCTTC. Protein product: CATNRGSNYGYTF.

J is TRBJ1-1 and V is TRBV9; D is ambiguous. The CDR3 extends over 15 amino acids. Germline CDR1 reads SGDLS; CDR2 reads YYNGEE. V shed 3 bases and J shed 1 base, with 13 bases lying between them. The CDR3 DNA follows: TGTGCCAGCAGCGGTGGGCTTACAGAGAACACTGAAGCTTTCTTT. It encodes CASSGGLTENTEAFF. The full variable domain, its missing parts supplied by reference TRBV9 and TRBJ1-1, is DSGVTQTPKHLITATGQRVTLRCSPRSGDLSVYWYQQSLDQGLQFLIQYYNGEERAKGNILERFSAQQFPDLHSELNLSSLELGDSALYFCASSGGLTENTEAFFGQGTRLTVV.

V is TRBV11-2 and J is TRBJ2-1, with D perhaps matching TRBD1 (5 bases). There are 16 residues in the CDR3. Per germline, CDR1 SGHAT and CDR2 FQNNGV. V lost 2 bases, J lost 4 bases, and 15 bases lay in between. The CDR3 reads CASSLKGRGPYNEQFF. The CDR3 region has the DNA TGTGCCAGCAGCTTAAAGGGTAGGGGCCCTTACAATGAGCAGTTCTTC.

The chain couples TRBV5-1 to TRBJ2-5, with 15 bases matching TRBD2. The length of the CDR3 is 16 residues. Germline assignment: CDR1 SGHRS and CDR2 YFSETQ. After removal of 7 bases from V and 4 bases from J, the junction contained 8 bases not matched to a gene. The CDR3 protein is CASRTSGGARGETQYF. CDR3 sequence (DNA): TGCGCCAGCCGGACTAGCGGGGGGGCGAGGGGAGAGACCCAGTACTTC.

The chain carries TRBV5-5 and TRBJ2-3; 9 nucleotides line up with TRBD2. V lost 6 bases and J lost 3; bases outside the gene matches: 11. The CDR3 extends over 16 amino acids. Germline V gene data show CDR1 as SGHKS and CDR2 as YYEKEE (reference sequence). The CDR3 nucleotides are TGTGCCAGCACCCCGCCGGGACTAGCTTTAACAGATACGCAGTATTTT. Its translation is CASTPPGLALTDTQYF.

This clone has a single count. The identical CDR3 is also encoded by other nucleotide sequences in the sample. The chain is built from TRBV15 and TRBJ2-7, with D tentatively TRBD2 (5 bases). Germline CDR1 reads LNHNV; CDR2 reads YYDKDF (reference sequence). V lost 0 bases and J lost 5, with 11 bases in between. This CDR3 spans 14 amino acids. CDR3 DNA: TGTGCCACCAGCAGAGATCGGGCGGGTAACGAGCAGTACTTC. As protein: CATSRDRAGNEQYF.